These T cell receptor beta chains were read from a single sample in a study of preoperative IRX-2 immunotherapy in early breast cancer. Data came from immunoSEQ multiplex PCR; TCRdb stores just in-frame clones and leaves some out. The sample holds under 11,000 clones; 65% to 90% are singletons and the top ten take about 6%. Specimen: lymph node tissue, collected before IRX-2 immunotherapy. The receptors were gathered from a human donor with breast cancer. Both conserved end residues are part of each CDR3. Fields, in order: J gene, V gene, CDR3 protein.

J gene: TRBJ2-3; V gene: TRBV5-1; CDR3 protein: CASSLASGSGDTQYF
J gene: TRBJ1-1; V gene: TRBV11-3; CDR3 protein: CASSPWTGGGLGTEAFF
J gene: TRBJ2-1; V gene: TRBV15; CDR3 protein: CATSRPTAGANEQFF
J gene: TRBJ1-1; V gene: TRBV29-1; CDR3 protein: CSVPPGTDHPNTEAFF
J gene: TRBJ1-1; V gene: TRBV11-3; CDR3 protein: CASSPNSKNTEAFF
J gene: TRBJ2-2; V gene: TRBV15; CDR3 protein: CATSRVENTGELFF
J gene: TRBJ2-7; V gene: TRBV7-6; CDR3 protein: CASSLRGHGDTNPYEQYF
J gene: TRBJ2-5; V gene: TRBV9; CDR3 protein: CASSVSSGRGLETQYF
J gene: TRBJ1-1; V gene: TRBV11-3; CDR3 protein: CASSFFSDRGREAFF
J gene: TRBJ1-4; V gene: TRBV11-1; CDR3 protein: CASSPGSANEKLFF
J gene: TRBJ2-1; V gene: TRBV6-8; CDR3 protein: CASSSFPGRLAGSHNEQFF
J gene: TRBJ2-3; V gene: TRBV11-3; CDR3 protein: CASSLEEAGTTDTQYF
J gene: TRBJ2-3; V gene: TRBV6-8; CDR3 protein: CASRRTGITDTQYF
J gene: TRBJ2-7; V gene: TRBV7-6; CDR3 protein: CASSPLGLGTEQYF
J gene: TRBJ2-3; V gene: TRBV29-1; CDR3 protein: CSVVRDGDTQYF
J gene: TRBJ2-1; V gene: TRBV11-3; CDR3 protein: CASSSPGLAENEQFF
J gene: TRBJ2-2; V gene: TRBV5-1; CDR3 protein: CASSPGTGGGGELFF
J gene: TRBJ1-1; V gene: TRBV6-8; CDR3 protein: CASSYSQRAGTEAFF
J gene: TRBJ1-1; V gene: TRBV6-8; CDR3 protein: CASSYVTGGNTEAFF
J gene: TRBJ2-7; V gene: TRBV29-1; CDR3 protein: CSVEELKAELPYEQYF
J gene: TRBJ2-7; V gene: TRBV12-5; CDR3 protein: CASGFDRGGYEQYF
J gene: TRBJ2-5; V gene: TRBV5-1; CDR3 protein: CASSLVGAGQETQYF
J gene: TRBJ2-3; V gene: TRBV11-3; CDR3 protein: CASSFLDISTDTQYF
J gene: TRBJ1-5; V gene: TRBV15; CDR3 protein: CATSRDTDRDNQPQHF